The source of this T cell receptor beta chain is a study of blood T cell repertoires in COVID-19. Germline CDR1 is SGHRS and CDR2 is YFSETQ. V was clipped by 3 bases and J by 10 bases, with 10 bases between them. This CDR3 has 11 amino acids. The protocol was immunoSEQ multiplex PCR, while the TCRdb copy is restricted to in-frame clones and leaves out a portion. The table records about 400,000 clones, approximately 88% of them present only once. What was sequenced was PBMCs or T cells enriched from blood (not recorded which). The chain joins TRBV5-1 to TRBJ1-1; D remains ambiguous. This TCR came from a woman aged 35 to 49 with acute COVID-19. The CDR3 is CASSSDLGAFF. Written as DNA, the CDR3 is TGCGCCAGCAGCTCGGACTTGGGAGCTTTCTTT.